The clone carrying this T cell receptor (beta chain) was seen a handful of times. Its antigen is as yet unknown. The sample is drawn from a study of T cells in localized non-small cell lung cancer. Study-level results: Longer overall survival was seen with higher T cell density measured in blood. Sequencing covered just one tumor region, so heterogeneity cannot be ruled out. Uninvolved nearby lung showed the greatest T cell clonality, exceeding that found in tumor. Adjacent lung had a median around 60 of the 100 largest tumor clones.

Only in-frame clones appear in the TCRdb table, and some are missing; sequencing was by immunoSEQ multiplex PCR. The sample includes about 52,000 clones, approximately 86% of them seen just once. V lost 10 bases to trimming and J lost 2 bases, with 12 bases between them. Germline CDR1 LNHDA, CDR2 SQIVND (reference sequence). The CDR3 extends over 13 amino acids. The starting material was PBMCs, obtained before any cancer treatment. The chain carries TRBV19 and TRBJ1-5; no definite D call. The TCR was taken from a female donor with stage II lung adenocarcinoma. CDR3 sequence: CATQVGRNQPQHF. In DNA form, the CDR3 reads TGTGCCACTCAGGTGGGCCGCAATCAGCCCCAGCATTTT.